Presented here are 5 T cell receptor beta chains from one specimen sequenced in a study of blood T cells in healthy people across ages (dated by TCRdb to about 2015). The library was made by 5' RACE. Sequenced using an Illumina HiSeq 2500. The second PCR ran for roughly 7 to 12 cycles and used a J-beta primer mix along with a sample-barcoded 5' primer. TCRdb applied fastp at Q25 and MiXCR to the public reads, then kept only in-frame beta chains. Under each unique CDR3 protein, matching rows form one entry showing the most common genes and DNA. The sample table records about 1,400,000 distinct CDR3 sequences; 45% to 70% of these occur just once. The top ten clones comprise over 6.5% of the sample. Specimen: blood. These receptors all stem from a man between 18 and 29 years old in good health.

Here the CDR3 DNA reads TGTGCCAGCCAACAGGCGGATGGCTACACCTTC. Translation gives CASQQADGYTF. The gene calls are TRBV2 and TRBJ1-2; tentative D call: TRBD1 (5 bases). The CDR3 is made up of 11 amino acids. Trimming took off 8 bases at V and 6 bases at J, with 10 bases between the two ends. Per germline, CDR1 SNHLY and CDR2 FYNNEI.

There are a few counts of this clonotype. The CDR3 spells CASSFQRDTQYF. CDR3 coding DNA: TGTGCCAGCAGTTTTCAGAGAGATACGCAGTATTTT. The chain carries TRBV12-3 or TRBV12-4 and TRBJ2-3; D gene uncertain. The V end was cut by 3 bases, the J end by 5 bases, with 6 bases between. This CDR3 contains 12 residues.

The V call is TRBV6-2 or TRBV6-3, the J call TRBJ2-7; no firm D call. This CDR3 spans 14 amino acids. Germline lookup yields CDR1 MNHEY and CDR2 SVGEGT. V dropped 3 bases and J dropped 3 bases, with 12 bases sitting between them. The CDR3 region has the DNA TGTGCCAGCAGTTATACGACAAGCATCTACGAGCAGTACTTC. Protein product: CASSYTTSIYEQYF.

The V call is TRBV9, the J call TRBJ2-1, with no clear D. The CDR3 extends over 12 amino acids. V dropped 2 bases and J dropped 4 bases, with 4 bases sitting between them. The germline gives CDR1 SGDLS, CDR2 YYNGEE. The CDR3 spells CASSVQYNEQFF. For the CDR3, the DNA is TGTGCCAGCAGCGTCCAGTACAATGAGCAGTTCTTC.

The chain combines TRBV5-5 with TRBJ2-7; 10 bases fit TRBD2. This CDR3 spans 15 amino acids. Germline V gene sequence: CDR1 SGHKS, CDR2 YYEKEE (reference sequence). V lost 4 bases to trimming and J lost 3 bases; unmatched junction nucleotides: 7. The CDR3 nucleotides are TGTGCCAGCAGCGCGGGACTAGCGTATGGCTACGAGCAGTACTTC. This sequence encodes CASSAGLAYGYEQYF. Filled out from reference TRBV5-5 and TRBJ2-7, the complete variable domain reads DAGVTQSPTHLIKTRGQQVTLRCSPISGHKSVSWYQQVLGQGPQFIFQYYEKEERGRGNFPDRFSARQFPNYSSELNVNALLLGDSALYLCASSAGLAYGYEQYFGPGTRLTVT.